These T cell receptor beta chains were read from a single sample in a study of blood T cell repertoires in COVID-19. Using immunoSEQ multiplex PCR, the repertoire was profiled, and TCRdb retains in-frame clones only, with some absent. The sample shows more than 110,000 clones, approximately 80% of them seen only once. The sequenced material came from peripheral blood. The receptors were gathered from a woman aged 80 or older in a cohort sampled during active or convalescent COVID-19. Each CDR3 is given without its conserved first and last residue. Only part of the rows carry a size: once, few, many, or a class if the clone is expanded.

>TRBV18|once|TRBJ1-4
ASSTGTLIRKLF
>TRBV5-1|-|TRBJ1-2
ASSIQGSDGYT
>TRBV19|once|TRBJ1-2
ASSIERGRSGYT
>TRBV7-2|many|TRBJ1-4
ASSRSQATNEKLF
>TRBV5-1|-|TRBJ1-1
ASSFTRQAAEAF
>TRBV4-2|once|TRBJ2-1
ASSQRGASYNEQF
>TRBV27|-|TRBJ2-1
ASMRDYNSEQF
>TRBV24-1|-|TRBJ2-1
ATSDPGQGGYNEQF
>TRBV10-3|once|TRBJ1-6
ATLGQGNSPLH
>TRBV6-5|-|TRBJ1-4
ASSRGGFNEKLF
>TRBV2|-|TRBJ2-1
ASSGSIRNGEQF
>TRBV7-2|-|TRBJ1-2
ASSFSPGEYGYT
>TRBV18|once|TRBJ1-1
ASSPPGRGMNTEAF
>TRBV15|-|TRBJ2-3
ATTAGGITDTQY
>TRBV27|-|TRBJ2-3
ASSLAGGGTDTQY
>TRBV7-3|-|TRBJ2-5
ASSLGPSGEETQY
>TRBV7-2|-|TRBJ2-7
ASSPQDRALEQY
>TRBV7-3|-|TRBJ2-3
ASSLKGTRADTQY
>TRBV29-1|-|TRBJ2-5
SVDETGKETQY
>TRBV19|few|TRBJ1-2
ASSGGQGEFYGYT
>TRBV29-1|-|TRBJ1-1
SVVRQGKTEAF
>TRBV5-1|-|TRBJ2-1
ASSWTSGGEQF
>TRBV6-6|once|TRBJ1-1
ASSYPSGTEAF
>TRBV18|-|TRBJ1-4
ASSPERDEKLF
>TRBV3-1/TRBV3-2|-|TRBJ2-2
ASSQAGYTGELF
>TRBV3-1/TRBV3-2|-|TRBJ1-3
ASSLASSGNTIY
>TRBV3-1/TRBV3-2|-|TRBJ1-5
ASSQAFSNQPQH
>TRBV7-6|-|TRBJ2-1
ASSPPRRGEYNEQF
>TRBV4-2|-|TRBJ1-2
ASSLNREAYGYT
>TRBV30|-|TRBJ1-2
AWSVWTSNYGYT
>TRBV5-8|-|TRBJ2-1
ASSREQGGSYNEQF
>TRBV27|-|TRBJ2-1
ASSLGASGVRFNEQF
>TRBV19|-|TRBJ2-3
ASQAGASTDTQY
>TRBV2|-|TRBJ2-4
ASSTGQGKTKNIQY
>TRBV19|-|TRBJ1-5
ASSIEGQGNQPQH
>TRBV7-2|-|TRBJ2-1
ASSTGTSGNNEQF
>TRBV9|-|TRBJ1-2
ASSGRTGDNYGYT
>TRBV3-1/TRBV3-2|-|TRBJ2-7
ASSLTSTFYEQY
>TRBV9|-|TRBJ2-1
ASSVLPGLDYNEQF
>TRBV11-2|-|TRBJ2-5
ASSLPRATQETQY